This T cell receptor (beta chain) was documented in a study of cytomegalovirus exposure and HLA in healthy donors. Study-wide results and caveats: The study labeled fewer than 200 TCR beta chains cytomegalovirus-associated. Later work associated roughly 17,000 TCR beta sequences with HLA alleles at 0.05 false discovery rate. In vitro testing confirmed a few CMV-associated chains as specific for CMV antigens.

CDR1 and CDR2 from the germline V gene are SGDLS and YYNGEE. The ends were cut back, 1 base at V and 3 bases at J, with 13 bases in the middle. The CDR3 covers 15 residues. A note on this clone: Antigen specificity is unknown.

A multiplex PCR was run with 60 Vbeta primers and 13 Jbeta primers. Here immunoSEQ multiplex PCR was the method, and the copy in TCRdb shows in-frame clones only, minus some. The table includes roughly 110,000 clones, around 75% detected once. Material: PBMCs. This TCR was recovered from a male donor in good health and CMV-seropositive. The rearrangement links TRBV9 to TRBJ1-1; the D is unclear. The CDR3 sequence is CASSVNPAGDTEAFF. The CDR3 coding sequence is TGTGCCAGCAGCGTAAACCCGGCCGGAGACACTGAAGCTTTCTTT.